Given below is one T cell receptor beta chain in context. The data belong to a study of blood T cell repertoires in COVID-19. Study context: Samples representing acute and convalescent COVID-19 were sourced from the United States, Italy and Spain. Sample material is recorded as cDNA or gDNA derived from T cells, B-cell-depleted T cells, or PBMCs.

Assay: immunoSEQ multiplex PCR; the TCRdb copy retains only in-frame clones and omits some. The sample comprises 390,000 or so clones, 85% to 90% of which are singletons, and 6.5% to 7% rests with the top ten. The source material was peripheral blood. The TCR comes from a man between 18 and 29 years old with active or convalescent COVID-19.

This CDR3 is CSAGGNFELGSTEAFF. CDR3 nucleotides: TGCAGCGCTGGTGGGAACTTCGAACTAGGGAGCACTGAAGCTTTCTTT. The genes are TRBV29-1 and TRBJ1-1; D gene unclear. V lost 7 bases, J lost 4 bases, and 25 bases lay in between. The CDR3 is made up of 16 amino acids. Germline V gene data show CDR1 as SQVTM and CDR2 as ANQGSEA.